This T cell receptor (beta chain) was sequenced for a study of T cells after yellow fever vaccination. Study in general: For low cell numbers, libraries were made with SMART-Seq v4 Ultra Low Input. Study-wide points: Clones that expanded after primary vaccination mostly reappeared after the booster (96% CD4, 70% to 90% CD8).

This clonotype was seen a handful of times. What it binds is not known. V dropped 3 bases and J dropped 3 bases, with 7 bases sitting between them. The length of the CDR3 is 13 residues. Germline V gene lookup returns CDR1 SGHRS and CDR2 YFSETQ. TCRdb itself ran the 5' RACE reads through MiXCR, one entry per CDR3 protein. The repertoire has 60,000 to 95,000 distinct CDR3 sequences, approximately 7.3% of them found once; the top ten carry approximately 28%. The clonotype was recovered from a man between 18 and 29 years old who received the YFV17D yellow fever vaccine. The sample was CD8+ T cells sorted from PBMCs, taken about 10 days after the first yellow fever vaccination. The chain uses TRBV5-1 and TRBJ2-4; no clear D. This chain's CDR3 is CASSSENKNIQYF. DNA for the CDR3: TGCGCCAGCAGCTCCGAGAACAAAAACATTCAGTACTTC.